This T cell receptor (beta chain) stems from a study of identical twins. This clonotype came up a few times. Its antigen is as yet unknown. A template switching step contributed a universal primer site, while unique molecular identifiers were present in the cDNA. TCRdb reprocessed the 5' RACE reads with MiXCR, giving one entry per CDR3 protein. Found here are about 490,000 distinct CDR3 sequences, nearly 15% of them singletons; the top ten hold around 0.48%. General study points: The models gave estimates that fell short of the out-of-frame TCR alpha sharing seen in monozygotic twins. Cord blood beta clonotypes that were abundant carried fewer insertions, and memory repertoires showed no such trend.

These sequences were also reported in another study, on yellow fever vaccine responses in identical twins. From that second work: Twins reportedly showed a vaccine T cell response that seemed partly convergent and partly personalized.

The source is a young woman in good health. Sample: CD4+ T cells sorted from blood.

The CDR3 DNA reads as TGCAGCGGAGGGACAAGTTTCTCCTACAATGAGCAGTTCTTC. The encoded protein is CSGGTSFSYNEQFF. The chain carries TRBV29-1 and TRBJ2-1, with D perhaps matching TRBD1 (6 bases). Germline loops: CDR1 SQVTM, CDR2 ANQGSEA. This CDR3 contains 14 residues. Trimming pared 7 bases from V and 0 bases from J, leaving 13 bases between.